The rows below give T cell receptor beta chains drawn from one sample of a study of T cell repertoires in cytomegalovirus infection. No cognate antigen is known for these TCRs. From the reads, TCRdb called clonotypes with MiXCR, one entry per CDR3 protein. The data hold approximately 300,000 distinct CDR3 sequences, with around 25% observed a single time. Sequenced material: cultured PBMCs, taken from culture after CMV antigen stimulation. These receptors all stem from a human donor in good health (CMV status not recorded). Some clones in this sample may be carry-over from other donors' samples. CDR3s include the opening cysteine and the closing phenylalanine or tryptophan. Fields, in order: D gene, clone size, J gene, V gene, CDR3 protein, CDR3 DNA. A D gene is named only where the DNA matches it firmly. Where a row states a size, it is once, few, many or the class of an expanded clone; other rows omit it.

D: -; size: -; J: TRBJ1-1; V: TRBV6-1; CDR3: CASNDHRVGSEAFF; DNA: TGTGCCAGCAATGATCACAGGGTTGGGTCTGAAGCTTTCTTT
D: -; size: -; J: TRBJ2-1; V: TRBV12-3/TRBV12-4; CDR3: CASSLAGGQFF; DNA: TGTGCCAGCAGTTTAGCGGGCGGGCAGTTCTTC
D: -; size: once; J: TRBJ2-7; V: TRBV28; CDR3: CASSLNGRGYYEQYF; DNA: TGTGCCAGCAGTTTAAACGGCCGGGGATACTACGAGCAGTACTTC
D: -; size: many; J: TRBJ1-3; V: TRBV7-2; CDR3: CASSLNAGAANSGNTIYF; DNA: TGTGCCAGCAGCTTGAACGCAGGGGCCGCCAACTCTGGAAACACCATATATTTT
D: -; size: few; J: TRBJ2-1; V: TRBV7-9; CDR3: CASSKGWQGGYNEQFF; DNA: TGTGCCAGCAGCAAAGGCTGGCAGGGTGGCTACAATGAGCAGTTCTTC
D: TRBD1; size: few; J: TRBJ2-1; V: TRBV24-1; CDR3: CATSDPPGQGTYNEQFF; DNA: TGTGCCACCAGTGATCCACCGGGACAGGGAACCTACAATGAGCAGTTCTTC
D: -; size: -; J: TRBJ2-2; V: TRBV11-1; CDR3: CASSRWGASANTGELFF; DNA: TGTGCCAGCAGCCGGTGGGGGGCCAGCGCGAACACCGGGGAGCTGTTTTTT
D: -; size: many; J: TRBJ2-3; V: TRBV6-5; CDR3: CATARGQGSWRQYF; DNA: TGTGCCACAGCCCGTGGGCAGGGGTCTTGGAGGCAGTATTTT
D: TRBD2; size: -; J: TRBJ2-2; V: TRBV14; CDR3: CASSPLAGGPLNTGELFF; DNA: TGTGCCAGCAGCCCACTAGCGGGAGGGCCGTTGAACACCGGGGAGCTGTTTTTT
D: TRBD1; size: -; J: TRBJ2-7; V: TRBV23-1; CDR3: CASSQTQGTGVREQYF; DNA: TGCGCCAGCAGTCAAACTCAAGGGACAGGGGTCCGCGAGCAGTACTTC
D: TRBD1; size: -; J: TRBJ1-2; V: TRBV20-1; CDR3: CSARGPGQGLNYGYTF; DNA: TGCAGTGCTAGAGGGCCGGGACAGGGACTTAACTATGGCTACACCTTC
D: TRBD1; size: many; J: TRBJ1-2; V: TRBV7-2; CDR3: CASRIRQGDYGYTF; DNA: TGTGCCAGCAGGATCCGACAGGGGGACTATGGCTACACCTTC
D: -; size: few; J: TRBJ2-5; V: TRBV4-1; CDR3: CASSQVVRETQYF; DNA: TGCGCCAGCAGCCAAGTTGTGCGGGAGACCCAGTACTTC
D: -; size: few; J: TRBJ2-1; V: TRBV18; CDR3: CASSPGAPNNEQFF; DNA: TGTGCCAGCTCACCGGGAGCACCAAACAATGAGCAGTTCTTC
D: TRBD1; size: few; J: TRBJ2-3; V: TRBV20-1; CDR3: CSATTGIGTDTQYF; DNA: TGCAGTGCAACGACAGGGATCGGCACAGATACGCAGTATTTT
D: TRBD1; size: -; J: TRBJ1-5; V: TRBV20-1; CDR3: CSGGQGANQPQHF; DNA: TGCAGTGGGGGTCAGGGGGCCAATCAGCCCCAGCATTTT
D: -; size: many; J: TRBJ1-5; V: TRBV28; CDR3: CASSSQLNQPQHF; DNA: TGTGCCAGCAGTTCCCAGTTAAATCAGCCCCAGCATTTT
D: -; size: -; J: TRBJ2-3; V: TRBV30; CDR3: CAWGDWTVRDTQYF; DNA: TGTGCCTGGGGTGACTGGACAGTTCGGGATACGCAGTATTTT
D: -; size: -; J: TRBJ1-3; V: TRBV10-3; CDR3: CAINGQSGNTIYF; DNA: TGTGCCATCAACGGACAGTCTGGAAACACCATATATTTT
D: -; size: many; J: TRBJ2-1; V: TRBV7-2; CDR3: CASSPNTREQFF; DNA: TGTGCCAGCAGCCCGAACACGCGTGAGCAGTTCTTC
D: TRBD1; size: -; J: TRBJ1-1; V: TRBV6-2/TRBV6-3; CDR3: CASTHRTGTLMNTEAFF; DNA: TGTGCCAGCACCCACAGGACAGGGACCCTAATGAACACTGAAGCTTTCTTT
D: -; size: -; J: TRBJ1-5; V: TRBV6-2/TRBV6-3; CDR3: CASSYGLVSNQPQHF; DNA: TGTGCCAGCAGTTACGGGCTTGTAAGCAATCAGCCCCAGCATTTT
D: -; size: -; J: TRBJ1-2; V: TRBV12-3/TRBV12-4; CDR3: CASTPSGGRGYTF; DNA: TGTGCCAGCACCCCATCGGGCGGTCGTGGCTACACCTTC
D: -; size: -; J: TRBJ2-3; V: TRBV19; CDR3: CASSPFEGITDTQYF; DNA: TGTGCCAGTAGTCCCTTCGAAGGTATCACAGATACGCAGTATTTT
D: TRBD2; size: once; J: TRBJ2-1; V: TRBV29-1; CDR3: CSVEAGGYNEQFF; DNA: TGCAGCGTTGAAGCGGGAGGGTACAATGAGCAGTTCTTC
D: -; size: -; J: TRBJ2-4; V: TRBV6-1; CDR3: CASSEFLAKNIQYF; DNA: TGTGCCAGCAGTGAGTTTCTAGCCAAAAACATTCAGTACTTC
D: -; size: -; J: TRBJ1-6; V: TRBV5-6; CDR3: CASSWDTDRSPLHF; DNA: TGTGCCAGCAGCTGGGACACCGATAGGTCACCCCTCCACTTT
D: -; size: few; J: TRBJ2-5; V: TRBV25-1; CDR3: CASSGVGVQETQYF; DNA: TGTGCCAGCAGTGGTGTTGGGGTCCAAGAGACCCAGTACTTC
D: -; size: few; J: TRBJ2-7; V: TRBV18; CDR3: CASSPRGEPYEQYF; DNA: TGTGCCAGCTCACCCAGGGGGGAACCCTACGAGCAGTACTTC
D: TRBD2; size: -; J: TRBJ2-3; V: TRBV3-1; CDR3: CASSQDKRGFADTQYF; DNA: TGTGCCAGCAGCCAAGATAAGCGGGGTTTTGCAGATACGCAGTATTTT
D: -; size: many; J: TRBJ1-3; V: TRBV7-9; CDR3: CASSLLGGLASGNTIYF; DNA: TGTGCCAGCAGCTTACTCGGGGGGCTTGCGTCTGGAAACACCATATATTTT
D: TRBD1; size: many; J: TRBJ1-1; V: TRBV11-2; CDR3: CASSLEGTGFEAFF; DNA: TGTGCCAGCAGCTTAGAAGGGACAGGGTTTGAAGCTTTCTTT
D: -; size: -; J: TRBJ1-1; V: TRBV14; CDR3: CASSHGDGDIEAFF; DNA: TGTGCCAGCAGCCATGGGGACGGGGATATTGAAGCTTTCTTT
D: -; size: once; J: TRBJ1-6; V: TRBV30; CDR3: CAWSAGSSYNSPLHF; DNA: TGTGCCTGGAGTGCGGGGAGCTCCTATAATTCACCCCTCCACTTT
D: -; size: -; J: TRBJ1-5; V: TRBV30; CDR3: CAWSAGTYLNQPQHF; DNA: TGTGCCTGGAGTGCCGGGACTTACCTCAATCAGCCCCAGCATTTT
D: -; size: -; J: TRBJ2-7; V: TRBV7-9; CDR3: CASSLAQGFRNEQYF; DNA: TGTGCCAGCAGCCTGGCTCAAGGGTTTCGGAACGAGCAGTACTTC
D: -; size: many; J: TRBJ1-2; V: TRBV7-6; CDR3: CASSLEPTGNYGYTF; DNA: TGTGCCAGCAGCTTAGAGCCAACAGGAAACTATGGCTACACCTTC
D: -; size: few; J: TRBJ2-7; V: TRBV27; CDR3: CASRTVGVYEQYF; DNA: TGTGCCAGCAGGACGGTGGGGGTCTACGAGCAGTACTTC
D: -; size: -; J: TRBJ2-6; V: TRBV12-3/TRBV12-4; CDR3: CASSLMRASGANVLTF; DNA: TGTGCCAGCAGTTTAATGCGGGCCTCTGGGGCCAACGTCCTGACTTTC
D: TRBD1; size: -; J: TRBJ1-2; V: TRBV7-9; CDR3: CASSANTGGYGYTF; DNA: TGTGCCAGCAGCGCAAATACAGGGGGCTATGGCTACACCTTC
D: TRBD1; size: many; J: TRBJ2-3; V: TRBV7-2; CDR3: CASSSPGTGGTDTQYF; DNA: TGTGCCAGCAGCTCCCCCGGGACAGGGGGCACAGATACGCAGTATTTT